The clone carrying this T cell receptor beta chain has a count of ten or more. Antigen unknown. This sample is drawn from a study of Ad26.COV2.S vaccination and SARS-CoV-2 variants. Background on the study: Ad26.COV2.S shots went into the muscle once or twice, 56 days apart. Overall study results and limits: People who got the vaccine or the placebo had similar non-spike TCR breadth.

Treatment here: about 20 received Ad26.COV2.S at low or high dose, single or two shots; 5 received placebo; per-sample allocation not given. Sample collection was performed on day 63 after the first vaccine or placebo injection. A Boston adult aged 18-55 years was the donor. An Ad26 vector was used to express Wuhan-strain SARS-CoV-2 spike as the vaccine. This CDR3 is built from 15 residues. The germline gives CDR1 MGHRA, CDR2 YSYEKL. The ends lost 2 bases at V and 3 bases at J; junction bases unmatched: 5. Measured with immunoSEQ multiplex PCR; TCRdb has only the in-frame clones, and not every one. The data show about 320,000 clones, about 86% seen once.

V usage is TRBV4-1 and J usage is TRBJ1-1, with 8 bases fitting TRBD1. Sequenced material: peripheral blood, taken in a trial of Ad26.COV2.S vaccine versus placebo. This clonotype originated in a person aged 18-60 years who received the Ad26.COV2.S COVID-19 vaccine or a placebo. The DNA for the CDR3 is TGCGCCAGCAGCCAATCAGGGGGCAAGTACACTGAAGCTTTCTTT. This gives the protein CASSQSGGKYTEAFF.